The 20 T cell receptor beta chains reported below all come from one sample, sequenced in a study of control samples from healthy donors and cancer patients. Using immunoSEQ multiplex PCR, the repertoire was profiled, and TCRdb retains in-frame clones only, with some absent. In the table there are roughly 180,000 clones, around 95% of which are singletons. The sample taken for sequencing was blood. The receptors here all came from an older woman in good health.

The V call is TRBV6-6, the J call TRBJ1-3, with a weak D call TRBD1 (5 bases). The CDR3 sequence is 19 residues long. The germline CDR1 and CDR2 sequences are MNHNY and SVGAGI (reference sequence). V shed 5 bases and J shed 0 bases, with 23 bases lying between them. In nucleotides, the CDR3 is TGTGCCAGCAGTCTACGAAGACACGACAGACAACTCTCTGGAAACACCATATATTTT. Its translation is CASSLRRHDRQLSGNTIYF.

The chain combines TRBV21-1 with TRBJ1-2. TRBV21-1 is described as a pseudogene. The CDR3 contains 13 residues. The DNA for the CDR3 is TGTGCCAGCAGCAAAGGGGGTGGGTGCGGCTACACCTTC. As protein: CASSKGGGCGYTF.

The chain links TRBV10-3 to TRBJ1-1, with 8 bases lining up with TRBD1. The CDR3 runs 16 residues. Germline V CDR1 and CDR2: ENHRY, SYGVKD. V was pared by 7 bases and J by 4 bases, with 14 bases of the junction left unmatched. CDR3 loop: CAIKGQGNWGGTEAFF. The CDR3 DNA is TGTGCCATCAAAGGACAGGGTAATTGGGGAGGCACTGAAGCTTTCTTT.

Comment on this clone: Other DNA sequences in this sample translate to the same CDR3. This chain links TRBV7-9 with TRBJ1-1; D not resolved. The CDR3 runs to 12 residues. CDR1 and CDR2 (germline): SEHNR, FQNEAQ (reference sequence). V shed 5 bases and J shed 2 bases, with 6 bases lying between them. The CDR3 sequence: CASSRVNTEAFF. In DNA form, the CDR3 reads TGTGCCAGCAGCCGGGTTAACACTGAAGCTTTCTTT.

V and J are TRBV5-4 and TRBJ2-1; the D gene is possibly TRBD1 (5 bases). The CDR3 totals 16 residues. The germline gives CDR1 SGHNT, CDR2 YYREEE (reference sequence). The V and J ends lost 5 bases and 4 bases respectively, with 19 bases between them. The CDR3 here is CASRQDSLKPYNEQFF. The CDR3 coding sequence is TGTGCCAGCAGGCAAGACAGCCTAAAACCGTACAATGAGCAGTTCTTC.

Comments on this clone: Germline is not matched at one junction end, which may reflect a read error. The chain recombines TRBV7-8 with TRBJ1-1; a possible D gene is TRBD1 (5 bases). CDR1 is SGHVS and CDR2 is FQNEAQ in the germline V gene. This CDR3 is 14 amino acids long. CDR3 sequence reads: CASSLRQTNAEAFF. DNA of the CDR3: TGTGCCAGCAGCTTACGACAGACGAACGCTGAAGCTTTCTTT.

This chain joins TRBV11-3 and TRBJ2-5; 13 bases agree with TRBD2. The CDR3 is 16 residues long. Losses at the gene ends were 3 bases for V and 6 bases for J; bases not matched to a gene: 7. Germline V gene data show CDR1 as SGHNT and CDR2 as YENEEA. The CDR3 loop reads CASSLGLAGTRKTQYF. The CDR3 nucleotides are TGTGCCAGCAGCTTGGGACTAGCGGGGACGCGAAAGACCCAGTACTTC. The whole variable domain, filled in from reference TRBV11-3 and TRBJ2-5, reads EAGVVQSPRYKIIEKKQPVAFWCNPISGHNTLYWYLQNLGQGPELLIRYENEEAVDDSQLPKDRFSAERLKGVDSTLKIQPAELGDSAVYLCASSLGLAGTRKTQYFGPGTRLLVL.

The chain employs TRBV5-6 and TRBJ1-4; tentatively, D is TRBD1 (6 bases). V was clipped by 4 bases and J by 8 bases, with 15 bases between them. Germline V gene lookup returns CDR1 SGHDT and CDR2 YYEEEE. The CDR3 totals 14 residues. The CDR3 DNA sequence: TGTGCCAGCAGCATCCGGACAGAATTAGAAAAACTGTTTTTT. It specifies CASSIRTELEKLFF.

The chain has TRBV19 and TRBJ2-1; 11 bases line up with TRBD1. The V gene's germline CDR1 is LNHDA and CDR2 SQIVND (reference sequence). The CDR3 loop spans 16 amino acids. Trimming cost V 6 bases and J 8 bases; bases outside gene matches: 12. CDR3 region: CASRDADRGLFHEQFF. DNA of the CDR3: TGTGCCAGTAGGGACGCGGACAGGGGGCTATTTCATGAGCAGTTCTTC.

The gene calls are TRBV7-2 and TRBJ2-7; 8 nucleotides line up with TRBD2. Germline CDR1 reads SGHTA; CDR2 reads FQGNSA. Germline trimming cut 4 bases from V and 0 bases from J; bases unmatched to any gene: 5. CDR3 size: 15 residues. The CDR3 region has the DNA TGTGCCAGCAGCTCCGGACTAGCCTTCTCCTACGAGCAGTACTTC. Translating gives CASSSGLAFSYEQYF.

The chain has TRBV5-1 and TRBJ1-3; D gene ambiguous. This CDR3 is 15 amino acids long. Germline V gene data show CDR1 as SGHRS and CDR2 as YFSETQ. V was clipped by 0 bases and J by 4 bases, with 11 bases between them. This CDR3 is CASSLVGSYGNTIYF. CDR3 in DNA: TGCGCCAGCAGCTTGGTAGGGTCATACGGAAACACCATATATTTT. The full variable domain, rest sourced from reference TRBV5-1 and TRBJ1-3, is KAGVTQTPRYLIKTRGQQVTLSCSPISGHRSVSWYQQTPGQGLQFLFEYFSETQRNKGNFPGRFSGRQFSNSRSEMNVSTLELGDSALYLCASSLVGSYGNTIYFGEGSWLTVV.

The chain carries TRBV9 and TRBJ1-6; D unclear. Germline V CDR1 and CDR2: SGDLS, YYNGEE. The CDR3 spans 15 residues. The germline V and J ends were trimmed by 2 bases and 0 bases, with 6 bases remaining between them. The chain's CDR3 is CASSVRSSYNSPLHF. The CDR3 region has the DNA TGTGCCAGCAGCGTTCGTAGCTCCTATAATTCACCCCTCCACTTT. Looking up the rest from reference TRBV9 and TRBJ1-6 gives the full variable domain: DSGVTQTPKHLITATGQRVTLRCSPRSGDLSVYWYQQSLDQGLQFLIQYYNGEERAKGNILERFSAQQFPDLHSELNLSSLELGDSALYFCASSVRSSYNSPLHFGNGTRLTVT.

This clone came up once. The chain employs TRBV2 and TRBJ2-5; D perhaps matches TRBD2 (7 bases). Trimming pared 7 bases from V and 5 bases from J, leaving 17 bases between. The CDR3 is 14 residues long. Germline values: CDR1 SNHLY, CDR2 FYNNEI. CDR3 DNA sequence: TGTGCCAGCAAGATTGGGGGGGCCCGGGAGACCCAGTACTTC. This encodes CASKIGGARETQYF.

The chain carries TRBV10-3 and TRBJ1-2; tentatively, D is TRBD1 (6 bases). CDR1 is ENHRY, CDR2 SYGVKD, per germline. This CDR3 spans 14 amino acids. V lost 2 bases, J lost 4 bases, and 11 bases lay in between. The CDR3 is CAISEMTGSYGYTF. The CDR3 region has the DNA TGTGCCATCAGTGAGATGACAGGCTCCTATGGCTACACCTTC.

This chain joins TRBV11-2 and TRBJ1-1; D is perhaps TRBD1 (5 bases). Trimming pared 1 base from V and 5 bases from J, leaving 11 bases between. The CDR3 totals 14 residues. Germline loops: CDR1 SGHAT, CDR2 FQNNGV. CDR3 sequence (DNA): TGTGCCAGCAGCTTAGTTACGGGGACGACTGAAGCTTTCTTT. This encodes CASSLVTGTTEAFF.

This chain joins TRBV5-1 and TRBJ1-5, with 7 nucleotides matching TRBD1. CDR1 is SGHRS and CDR2 is YFSETQ in the germline V gene. The CDR3 has 13 amino acids. V lost 10 bases to trimming and J lost 4 bases; unmatched junction nucleotides: 8. As DNA, the CDR3 is TGCGCCTCCCGGGACAGTGAGAATCAGCCCCAGCATTTT. Amino acid sequence: CASRDSENQPQHF.

The V call is TRBV9, the J call TRBJ2-5; TRBD2 matches at 13 bases. J was trimmed by 2 bases and V by 3 bases; bases with no gene match: 1. The CDR3 covers 15 residues. Germline V gives CDR1 SGDLS, CDR2 YYNGEE. In DNA, the CDR3 is TGTGCCAGCAGCGGGACTAGCGGGAGTCAAGAGACCCAGTACTTC. It encodes CASSGTSGSQETQYF. Full variable domain (rest looked up from reference TRBV9 and TRBJ2-5): DSGVTQTPKHLITATGQRVTLRCSPRSGDLSVYWYQQSLDQGLQFLIQYYNGEERAKGNILERFSAQQFPDLHSELNLSSLELGDSALYFCASSGTSGSQETQYFGPGTRLLVL.

This clone appeared a single time. The chain couples TRBV29-1 to TRBJ1-1, with D unclear. The CDR3 totals 8 residues. Trimming removed 4 bases from V and 10 bases from J, with 4 bases in between. Germline CDR1 SQVTM, CDR2 ANQGSEA. The DNA for the CDR3 is TGCAGCGTTGGCGGAGCTTTCTTT. Residues: CSVGGAFF. The full variable domain, its missing parts supplied by reference TRBV29-1 and TRBJ1-1, is SAVISQKPSRDICQRGTSLTIQCQVDSQVTMMFWYRQQPGQSLTLIATANQGSEATYESGFVIDKFPISRPNLTFSTLTVSNMSPEDSSIYLCSVGGAFFGQGTRLTVV.

V and J are TRBV4-3 and TRBJ2-3, with TRBD2 identical over 8 bases. Germline CDR1 is LGHNA and CDR2 is YSLEER. Trimming cost V 0 bases and J 4 bases; bases outside gene matches: 9. CDR3 size: 17 residues. The CDR3 loop reads CASSQDFLGLAADTQYF. The CDR3 DNA reads TGCGCCAGCAGCCAAGATTTTCTCGGACTAGCAGCAGATACGCAGTATTTT.

For this clone: The identical CDR3 is also encoded by other nucleotide sequences in the sample. The chain combines TRBV7-2 with TRBJ1-2, with D unresolved. Germline V CDR1 and CDR2: SGHTA, FQGNSA. V lost 0 bases and J 0 bases, leaving 5 bases between the germline ends. CDR3 size: 14 residues. CDR3 residues: CASSLARTNYGYTF. The CDR3 DNA follows: TGTGCCAGCAGCTTAGCCCGAACTAACTATGGCTACACCTTC.